The present T cell receptor (beta chain) was sequenced within a study of CD4 T cells in relation to SARS-CoV-2 and coronaviruses. For approximately 10 days, approximately 10^5 sorted CD4+ cells grew with T cell-depleted PBMCs and CEF. Data came from immunoSEQ multiplex PCR; TCRdb stores just in-frame clones and leaves some out. The table lists 37,000 or so clones, 82% of them singletons. Germline V lookup: CDR1 SEHNR, CDR2 FQNEAQ (reference sequence). The V end was cut by 1 base, the J end by 6 bases, with 12 bases between. This CDR3 spans 15 amino acids. Comment on this clone: Its antigen is as yet unknown.

General study results and limits: Crossreactivity was assessed only for spike protein, not other viral proteins. Compared with monoreactive clones, crossreactive clones showed significantly weaker SARS-CoV-2 expansion.

The source material was naive CD4+ T cells from PBMCs, cultured in vitro. Subset meaning: naive CD4+ T cells isolated by negative enrichment. The receptor was isolated from an adult with COVID-19. This chain links TRBV7-9 with TRBJ1-4; no firm D call. The CDR3 spells CASSLEGIRHEKLFF. CDR3 sequence (DNA): TGTGCCAGCAGCTTAGAAGGGATCCGGCATGAAAAACTGTTTTTT.